Listed here is a single TCR beta chain. This CDR3 has 13 amino acids. The trim removed 5 bases at V and 4 bases at J, leaving 3 bases unmatched. Germline CDR1 and CDR2: MNHEY and SMNVEV (reference sequence). This record comes from a study of T cell changes during pregnancy in multiple sclerosis. Profiling relied on immunoSEQ multiplex PCR, and the TCRdb table lists in-frame clones only, not all of them. This table holds about 24,000 clones, roughly 90% found once. The chain recombines TRBV27 with TRBJ1-2, with 8 nucleotides matching TRBD1. The receptor's source is a female donor in good health, enrolled as a control in a pregnancy study. The sequencing here drew on CD8+ T cells from peripheral blood mononuclear cells, taken in the first trimester of pregnancy. CDR3 amino acids: CASSGQGLYGYTF. CDR3 nucleotide sequence: TGTGCCAGCAGTGGACAGGGCCTCTATGGCTACACCTTC.